These 22 T cell receptor beta chains originate from one sample sequenced in a study of T cell repertoires in cytomegalovirus infection. One entry per CDR3 protein results from TCRdb running MiXCR on the reads. The profile shows about 830,000 distinct CDR3 sequences, approximately 29% of them singletons. Their antigens are not known. This sample comprised cultured CD8+ T cells from PBMCs, obtained from culture after CMV antigen stimulation. Receptors originate from a human donor in good health (CMV status not recorded). Some clones in this sample may be carry-over from other donors' samples.

CDR3 in DNA: TGTGCCAGCAGCTCCCTGACCCTGGATCCCTACGAGCAGTACTTC. This codes for CASSSLTLDPYEQYF. The gene calls are TRBV7-9 and TRBJ2-7; no definite D call. V dropped 4 bases and J dropped 2 bases, with 15 bases sitting between them. Germline-derived CDR1 and CDR2 are SEHNR and FQNEAQ (reference sequence). The length of the CDR3 is 15 residues.

This clonotype was seen a single time. The chain joins TRBV12-3 or TRBV12-4 to TRBJ2-1, with no clear D. This CDR3 is built from 15 residues. V was cut by 4 bases and J by 3 bases, with 13 bases left in between. In DNA, the CDR3 is TGTGCCAGCAGTTCGAACAGAGACGGCTACAATGAGCAGTTCTTC. It specifies CASSSNRDGYNEQFF.

This sequence joins TRBV4-3 and TRBJ1-1; D uncertain. This CDR3 has 14 amino acids. The germline CDR1 and CDR2 sequences are LGHNA and YSLEER. V gave up 0 bases and J gave up 1 base, with 6 bases separating them. The DNA of the CDR3 is TGCGCCAGCAGCCAAGATTCTGGGAACACTGAAGCTTTCTTT. Translation gives CASSQDSGNTEAFF.

Many counts were recorded for this clonotype. The chain joins TRBV7-9 to TRBJ2-1; perhaps TRBD2 as D (6 bases). This CDR3 region has 12 residues. CDR1 and CDR2 (germline): SEHNR, FQNEAQ (reference sequence). V lost 3 bases to trimming and J lost 8 bases, with 8 bases between them. This chain's CDR3 is CASSFTSHEQFF. CDR3 sequence (DNA): TGTGCCAGCAGCTTTACTAGCCATGAGCAGTTCTTC.

This clonotype was seen more than once but under ten times. The V call is TRBV10-3, the J call TRBJ2-1; 10 positions match TRBD2. The CDR3 contains 16 residues. Per the germline V gene, CDR1 is ENHRY and CDR2 is SYGVKD. The J segment lost 6 bases and the V segment lost 2 bases, leaving 7 bases of the junction unmatched. The CDR3 region has the DNA TGTGCCATCAGTGAGAACCAGCGGGGGGGCCCCAATGAGCAGTTCTTC. This gives the protein CAISENQRGGPNEQFF.

This clonotype was detected ten times or more. The J gene is TRBJ2-3, the V gene TRBV4-2; D may be TRBD1 or TRBD2 (5 bases each). Germline V lookup: CDR1 LGHNA, CDR2 YNFKEQ. The CDR3 totals 17 residues. V lost 0 bases and J 1 base, leaving 14 bases between the germline ends. The CDR3 region is CASSQDGAGSRTDTQYF. The DNA for the CDR3 is TGTGCCAGCAGCCAAGATGGGGCGGGTTCCCGCACAGATACGCAGTATTTT.

This sequence joins TRBV7-9 and TRBJ2-1, with D uncertain. The V gene's germline CDR1 is SEHNR and CDR2 FQNEAQ (reference sequence). The CDR3 spans 15 residues. Trimming stripped 2 bases from V and 2 bases from J, with 10 bases between. The CDR3 region is CASSLSRHAYNEQFF. The CDR3 DNA reads as TGTGCCAGCAGCTTATCCAGGCATGCCTACAATGAGCAGTTCTTC.

The J gene is TRBJ2-2, the V gene TRBV7-2; TRBD2 might be the D (6 bases). The CDR3 extends over 15 amino acids. Germline V gives CDR1 SGHTA, CDR2 FQGNSA. Trimming left V 5 bases short and J 9 bases short, with 19 bases between. The DNA for the CDR3 is TGTGCCAGCAGCCCCGGAGAGACTAGTATCTGGGAGCTGTTTTTT. The encoded protein is CASSPGETSIWELFF.

The chain links TRBV5-1 to TRBJ1-1, with a weak D call TRBD1 (5 bases). Germline CDR1 reads SGHRS; CDR2 reads YFSETQ. The germline V and J ends were trimmed by 10 bases and 4 bases, with 11 bases remaining between them. This CDR3 is 11 amino acids long. This CDR3 reads CAVGEGTEAFF. The CDR3 coding sequence is TGCGCCGTGGGGGAGGGCACTGAAGCTTTCTTT.

CDR3: CSVDRRSGAETQYF. CDR3 in DNA: TGCAGCGTTGATAGGCGCTCCGGAGCGGAGACCCAGTACTTC. V is TRBV29-1 and J is TRBJ2-5; the D is unclear. This CDR3 region has 14 residues. The V gene's germline CDR1 is SQVTM and CDR2 ANQGSEA. Trimming left V 3 bases short and J 5 bases short, with 16 bases between.

This clonotype was counted at least ten times. The V gene is TRBV7-7, the J gene TRBJ1-4; D might be TRBD1 (5 bases). This CDR3 spans 14 amino acids. CDR1 is SSHAT, CDR2 FNYEAQ, per germline (reference sequence). CDR3 protein: CASGKGQGNEKLFF. CDR3 in DNA: TGTGCTAGCGGGAAGGGGCAGGGTAATGAAAAACTGTTTTTT.

The rearrangement joins TRBV12-3 or TRBV12-4 to TRBJ2-1; 8 bases are shared with TRBD1. The CDR3 spans 16 residues. Trimming took 3 bases from V and 2 from J; bases not matched to a gene: 6. CDR3 DNA sequence: TGTGCCAGCAGTTTGGGCGGACAGGGTCCCTACAATGAGCAGTTCTTC. Encoded protein: CASSLGGQGPYNEQFF.

This clonotype was seen a handful of times. DNA for the CDR3: TGTGCCAGCAGTTTATCGGGCAACCTCGATGGGGACGAGCAGTACTTC. Its translation is CASSLSGNLDGDEQYF. The J gene is TRBJ2-7, the V gene TRBV27, with D hard to call. Germline V CDR1 and CDR2: MNHEY, SMNVEV (reference sequence). The V and J ends lost 0 bases and 5 bases respectively, with 17 bases between them. The CDR3 is 16 amino acids.

In DNA form, the CDR3 reads TGTGCCAGCAGTCCCGGGACTAGAAGAATGGATACGCAGTATTTT. It yields the protein CASSPGTRRMDTQYF. The chain recombines TRBV27 with TRBJ2-3, with 8 bases fitting TRBD2. The J segment lost 6 bases and the V segment lost 5 bases, leaving 10 bases of the junction unmatched. The CDR3 totals 15 residues. The V gene's germline CDR1 is MNHEY and CDR2 SMNVEV (reference sequence).

The table lists this clonotype with a few counts. The CDR3 nucleotides read TGTGCCAGCAGTCAAGGACAGCTACCGATCAACTATGGCTACACCTTC. Translation gives CASSQGQLPINYGYTF. The chain has TRBV7-6 and TRBJ1-2; a weak D match, TRBD1 (6 bases). The CDR3 length is 16 residues. The germline CDR1 and CDR2 sequences are SGHVS and FNYEAQ. Trimming took off 6 bases at V and 2 bases at J, with 19 bases between the two ends. Full variable domain (rest looked up from reference TRBV7-6 and TRBJ1-2): GAGVSQSPRYKVTKRGQDVALRCDPISGHVSLYWYRQALGQGPEFLTYFNYEAQQDKSGLPNDRFSAERPEGSISTLTIQRTEQRDSAMYRCASSQGQLPINYGYTFGSGTRLTVV.

The rearrangement links TRBV6-2 or TRBV6-3 to TRBJ2-1, with D possibly matching TRBD2 (6 bases). The germline V gene encodes CDR1 MNHEY and CDR2 SVGEGT. This CDR3 spans 16 amino acids. Trimming shortened V by 0 bases and J by 9 bases, and 18 bases separated the two germline ends. The CDR3, as DNA: TGTGCCAGCAGTTACTCTACAAAGCGGGTGACTGGTGAGCAGTTCTTC. Amino acids: CASSYSTKRVTGEQFF.

This clonotype was picked up a small number of times. This rearrangement joins TRBV7-2 to TRBJ2-1; a weak D match, TRBD2 (6 bases). Looked up from germline, CDR1 is SGHTA and CDR2 is FQGNSA. The CDR3 totals 12 residues. The ends were cut back, 4 bases at V and 15 bases at J, with 16 bases in the middle. In nucleotides, the CDR3 is TGTGCCAGCAGCTCGACGGGCGGGATGTTGTTCTTC. This codes for CASSSTGGMLFF.

V usage is TRBV9 and J usage is TRBJ1-1; the D is unclear. Trimming cost V 5 bases and J 1 base, with 9 bases left between them. This CDR3 is built from 13 residues. Germline V CDR1 and CDR2: SGDLS, YYNGEE. For the CDR3, the DNA is TGTGCCAGCAGTTCTCTCCAGAACACTGAAGCTTTCTTT. It encodes CASSSLQNTEAFF.

This clonotype is labeled as large. The chain links TRBV4-1 to TRBJ2-7; 9 bases map to TRBD2. The CDR3 runs to 15 residues. J gave up 1 base and V 4 bases, and 5 bases lay outside the gene matches. Germline-derived CDR1 and CDR2 are MGHRA and YSYEKL. In nucleotides, the CDR3 is TGCGCCAGCAGCCGCGTTAGCGGGGGTTCCTACGAGCAGTACTTC. Its translation: CASSRVSGGSYEQYF.

J is TRBJ1-6 and V is TRBV6-1, with D perhaps matching TRBD1 (6 bases). The germline CDR1 and CDR2 sequences are MNHNS and SASEGT. The CDR3 runs 15 residues. V lost 7 bases and J lost 3, with 13 bases in between. The CDR3 is CASTQGGGYNSPLHF. CDR3 DNA: TGTGCCAGCACCCAAGGGGGAGGCTATAATTCACCCCTCCACTTT.

This clonotype has at least ten counts. This sequence joins TRBV7-4 and TRBJ2-1; D possibly corresponds to TRBD2 (5 bases). The CDR3 totals 15 residues. CDR1 SGHVT and CDR2 SQSDAQ come from the germline V gene. Trimming took off 6 bases at V and 4 bases at J, with 16 bases between the two ends. Here the CDR3 reads CASSPISDFYNEQFF. The DNA of the CDR3 is TGTGCCAGCAGTCCGATTTCGGACTTTTACAATGAGCAGTTCTTC.

The V call is TRBV6-5, the J call TRBJ2-1, with 14 bases aligning to TRBD2. CDR3 length equals 16 residues. Germline values: CDR1 MNHEY, CDR2 SVGAGI. The J segment lost 7 bases and the V segment lost 6 bases, leaving 8 bases of the junction unmatched. CDR3 sequence: CASSQTSGGVINEQFF. Written as DNA, the CDR3 is TGTGCCAGCAGCCAGACTAGCGGGGGGGTAATAAATGAGCAGTTCTTC.